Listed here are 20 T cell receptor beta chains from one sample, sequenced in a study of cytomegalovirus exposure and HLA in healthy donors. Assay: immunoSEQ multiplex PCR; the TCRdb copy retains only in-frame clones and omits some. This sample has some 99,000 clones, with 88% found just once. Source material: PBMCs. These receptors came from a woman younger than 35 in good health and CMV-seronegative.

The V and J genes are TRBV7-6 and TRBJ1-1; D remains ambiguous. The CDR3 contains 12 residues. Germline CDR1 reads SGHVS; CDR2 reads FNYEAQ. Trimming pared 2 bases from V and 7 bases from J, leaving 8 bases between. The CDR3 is CASSLRSGEAFF. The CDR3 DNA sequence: TGTGCCAGCAGCTTACGGTCCGGTGAAGCTTTCTTT. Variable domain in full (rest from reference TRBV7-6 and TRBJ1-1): GAGVSQSPRYKVTKRGQDVALRCDPISGHVSLYWYRQALGQGPEFLTYFNYEAQQDKSGLPNDRFSAERPEGSISTLTIQRTEQRDSAMYRCASSLRSGEAFFGQGTRLTVV.

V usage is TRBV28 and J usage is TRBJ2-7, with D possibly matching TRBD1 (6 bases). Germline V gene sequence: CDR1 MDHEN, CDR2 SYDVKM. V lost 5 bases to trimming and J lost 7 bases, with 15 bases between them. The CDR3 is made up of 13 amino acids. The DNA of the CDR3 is TGTGCCAGCAGTCCAACGAGGGGGTCGGAGCAGTACTTC. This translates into CASSPTRGSEQYF.

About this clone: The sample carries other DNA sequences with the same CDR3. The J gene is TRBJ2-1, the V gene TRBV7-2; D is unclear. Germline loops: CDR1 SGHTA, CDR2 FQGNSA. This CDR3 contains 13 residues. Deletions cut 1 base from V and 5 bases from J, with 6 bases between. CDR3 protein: CASSLGLNNEQFF. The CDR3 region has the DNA TGTGCCAGCAGCTTAGGACTTAACAATGAGCAGTTCTTC.

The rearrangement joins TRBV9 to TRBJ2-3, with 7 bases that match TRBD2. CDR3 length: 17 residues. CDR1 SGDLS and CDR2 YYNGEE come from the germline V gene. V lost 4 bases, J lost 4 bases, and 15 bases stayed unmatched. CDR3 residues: CASSPREGPPSPDTQYF. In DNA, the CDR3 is TGTGCCAGCAGCCCGAGGGAGGGACCCCCAAGTCCAGATACGCAGTATTTT.

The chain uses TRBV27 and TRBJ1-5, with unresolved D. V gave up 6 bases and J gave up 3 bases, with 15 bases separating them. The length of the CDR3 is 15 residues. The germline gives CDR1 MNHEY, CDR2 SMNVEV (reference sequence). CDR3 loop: CASRSSFRINQPQHF. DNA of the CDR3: TGTGCCAGCAGATCGTCGTTCAGAATCAATCAGCCCCAGCATTTT.

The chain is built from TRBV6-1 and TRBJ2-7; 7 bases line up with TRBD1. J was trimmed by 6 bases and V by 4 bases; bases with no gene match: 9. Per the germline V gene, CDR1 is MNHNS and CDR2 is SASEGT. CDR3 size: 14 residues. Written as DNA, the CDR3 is TGTGCCAGCAGTGCCCTAACAGGGGATTCCGAGCAGTACTTC. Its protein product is CASSALTGDSEQYF.

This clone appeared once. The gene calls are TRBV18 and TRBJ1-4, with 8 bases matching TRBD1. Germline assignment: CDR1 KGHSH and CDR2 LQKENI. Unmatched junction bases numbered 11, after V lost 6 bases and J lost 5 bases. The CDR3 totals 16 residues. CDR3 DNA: TGTGCCAGCTCTCCCGGACAGGGCATAATGAATGAAAAACTGTTTTTT. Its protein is CASSPGQGIMNEKLFF.

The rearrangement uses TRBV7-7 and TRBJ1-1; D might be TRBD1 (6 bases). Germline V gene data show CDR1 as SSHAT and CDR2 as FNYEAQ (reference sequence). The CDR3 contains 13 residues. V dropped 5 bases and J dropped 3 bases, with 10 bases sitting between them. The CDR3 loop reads CASSHDRYTEAFF. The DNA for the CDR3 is TGTGCCAGCAGCCATGACAGGTACACTGAAGCTTTCTTT.

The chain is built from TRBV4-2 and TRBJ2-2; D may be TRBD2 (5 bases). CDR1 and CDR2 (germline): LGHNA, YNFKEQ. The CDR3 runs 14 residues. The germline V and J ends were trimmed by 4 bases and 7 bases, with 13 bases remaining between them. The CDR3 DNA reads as TGTGCCAGCAGCCGGCGGGCAGAAGGCGGGGAGCTGTTTTTT. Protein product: CASSRRAEGGELFF.

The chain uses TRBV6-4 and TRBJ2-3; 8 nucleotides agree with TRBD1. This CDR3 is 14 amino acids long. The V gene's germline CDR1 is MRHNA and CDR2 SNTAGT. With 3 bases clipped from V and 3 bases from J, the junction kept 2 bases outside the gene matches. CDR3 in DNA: TGTGCCAGCAGTGAGACAGGGGTGACAGATACGCAGTATTTT. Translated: CASSETGVTDTQYF.

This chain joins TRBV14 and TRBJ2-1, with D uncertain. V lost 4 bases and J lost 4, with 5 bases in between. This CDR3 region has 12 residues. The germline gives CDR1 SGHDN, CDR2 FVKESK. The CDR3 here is CASSRIYNEQFF. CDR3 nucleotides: TGTGCCAGCAGCCGTATTTACAATGAGCAGTTCTTC.

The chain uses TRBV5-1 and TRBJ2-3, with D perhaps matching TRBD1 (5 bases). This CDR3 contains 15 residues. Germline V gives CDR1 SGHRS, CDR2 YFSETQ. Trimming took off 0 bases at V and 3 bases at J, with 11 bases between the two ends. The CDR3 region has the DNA TGCGCCAGCAGCTTGGTTGGCAGGACAACAGATACGCAGTATTTT. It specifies CASSLVGRTTDTQYF.

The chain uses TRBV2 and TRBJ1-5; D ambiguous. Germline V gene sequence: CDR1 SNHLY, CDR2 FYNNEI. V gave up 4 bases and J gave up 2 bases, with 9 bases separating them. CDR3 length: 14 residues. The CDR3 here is CASSGPEGNQPQHF. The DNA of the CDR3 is TGTGCCAGCAGTGGCCCCGAGGGCAATCAGCCCCAGCATTTT. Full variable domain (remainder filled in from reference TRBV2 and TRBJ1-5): EPEVTQTPSHQVTQMGQEVILRCVPISNHLYFYWYRQILGQKVEFLVSFYNNEISEKSEIFDDQFSVERPDGSNFTLKIRSTKLEDSAMYFCASSGPEGNQPQHFGDGTRLSIL.

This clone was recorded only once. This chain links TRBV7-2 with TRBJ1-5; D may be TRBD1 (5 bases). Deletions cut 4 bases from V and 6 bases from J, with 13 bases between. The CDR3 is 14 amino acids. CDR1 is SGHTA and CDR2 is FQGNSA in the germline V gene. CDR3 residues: CASSSTVQGQPQHF. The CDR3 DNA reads TGTGCCAGCAGCTCCACGGTCCAGGGTCAGCCCCAGCATTTT.

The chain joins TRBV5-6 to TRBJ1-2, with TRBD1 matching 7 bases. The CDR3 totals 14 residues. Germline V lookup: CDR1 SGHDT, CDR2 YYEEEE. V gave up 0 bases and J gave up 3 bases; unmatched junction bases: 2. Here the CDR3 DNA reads TGTGCCAGCAGCTTGGGGACAGGAGACTATGGCTACACCTTC. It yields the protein CASSLGTGDYGYTF. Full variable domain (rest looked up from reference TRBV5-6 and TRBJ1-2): DAGVTQSPTHLIKTRGQQVTLRCSPKSGHDTVSWYQQALGQGPQFIFQYYEEEERQRGNFPDRFSGHQFPNYSSELNVNALLLGDSALYLCASSLGTGDYGYTFGSGTRLTVV.

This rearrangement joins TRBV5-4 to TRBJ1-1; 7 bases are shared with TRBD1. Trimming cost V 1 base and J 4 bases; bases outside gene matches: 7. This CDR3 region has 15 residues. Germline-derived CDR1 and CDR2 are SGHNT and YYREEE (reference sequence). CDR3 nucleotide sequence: TGTGCCAGCAGCTTGCCGACAGGGATCGGCACTGAAGCTTTCTTT. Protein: CASSLPTGIGTEAFF.

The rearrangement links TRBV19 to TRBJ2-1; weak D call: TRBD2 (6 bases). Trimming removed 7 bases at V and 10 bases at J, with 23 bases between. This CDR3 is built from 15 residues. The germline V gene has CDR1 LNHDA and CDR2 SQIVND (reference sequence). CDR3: CASNPPGAPRVEQFF. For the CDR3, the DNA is TGTGCCAGTAACCCACCGGGAGCGCCCCGCGTGGAGCAGTTCTTC.

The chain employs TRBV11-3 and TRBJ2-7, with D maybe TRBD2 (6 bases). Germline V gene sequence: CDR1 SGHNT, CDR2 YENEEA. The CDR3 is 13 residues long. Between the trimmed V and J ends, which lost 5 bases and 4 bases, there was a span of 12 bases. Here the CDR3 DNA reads TGTGCCAGCAGCACCGGGAGTGCATACGAGCAGTACTTC. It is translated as CASSTGSAYEQYF. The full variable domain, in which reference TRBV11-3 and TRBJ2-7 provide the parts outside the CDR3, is EAGVVQSPRYKIIEKKQPVAFWCNPISGHNTLYWYLQNLGQGPELLIRYENEEAVDDSQLPKDRFSAERLKGVDSTLKIQPAELGDSAVYLCASSTGSAYEQYFGPGTRLTVT.

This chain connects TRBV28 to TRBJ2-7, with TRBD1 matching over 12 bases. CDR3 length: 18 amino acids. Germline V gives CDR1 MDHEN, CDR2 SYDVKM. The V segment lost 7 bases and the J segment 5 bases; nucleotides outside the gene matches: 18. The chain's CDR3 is CASTSFGPRGTGGDEQYF. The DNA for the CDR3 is TGTGCCAGCACTTCTTTTGGTCCCCGTGGGACAGGGGGCGACGAGCAGTACTTC.

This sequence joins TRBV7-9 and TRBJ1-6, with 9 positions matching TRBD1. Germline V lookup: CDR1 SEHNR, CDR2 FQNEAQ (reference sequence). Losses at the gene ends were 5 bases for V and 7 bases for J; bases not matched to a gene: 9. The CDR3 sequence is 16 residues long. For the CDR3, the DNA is TGTGCCAGCAGCATCCTACAGGGGGCTATGAATTCACCCCTCCACTTT. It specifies CASSILQGAMNSPLHF.